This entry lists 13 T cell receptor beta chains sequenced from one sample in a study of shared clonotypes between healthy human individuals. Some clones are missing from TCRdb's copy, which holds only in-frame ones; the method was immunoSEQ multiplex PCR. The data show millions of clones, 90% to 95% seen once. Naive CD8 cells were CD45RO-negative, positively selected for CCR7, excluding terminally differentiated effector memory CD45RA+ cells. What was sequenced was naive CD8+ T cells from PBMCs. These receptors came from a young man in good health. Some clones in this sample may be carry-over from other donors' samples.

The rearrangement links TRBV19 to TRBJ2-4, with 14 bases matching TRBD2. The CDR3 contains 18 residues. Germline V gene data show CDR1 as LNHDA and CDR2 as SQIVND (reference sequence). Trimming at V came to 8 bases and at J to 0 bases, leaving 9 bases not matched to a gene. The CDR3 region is CASAEGLAGALAKNIQYF. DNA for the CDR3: TGTGCCAGTGCCGAGGGACTAGCGGGAGCCCTAGCCAAAAACATTCAGTACTTC.

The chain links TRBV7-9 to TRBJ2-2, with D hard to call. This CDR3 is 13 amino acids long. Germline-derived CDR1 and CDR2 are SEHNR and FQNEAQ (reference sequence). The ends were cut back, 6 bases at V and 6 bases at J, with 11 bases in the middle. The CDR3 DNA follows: TGTGCCAGCAGGCCGGTCCCCCCCGGGGAGCTGTTTTTT. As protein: CASRPVPPGELFF.

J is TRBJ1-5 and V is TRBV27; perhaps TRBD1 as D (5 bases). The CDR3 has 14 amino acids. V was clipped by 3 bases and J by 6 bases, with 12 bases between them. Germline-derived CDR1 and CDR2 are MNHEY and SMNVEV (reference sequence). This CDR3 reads CASSFGGRGQPQHF. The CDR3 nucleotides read TGTGCCAGCAGTTTCGGGGGACGCGGTCAGCCCCAGCATTTT.

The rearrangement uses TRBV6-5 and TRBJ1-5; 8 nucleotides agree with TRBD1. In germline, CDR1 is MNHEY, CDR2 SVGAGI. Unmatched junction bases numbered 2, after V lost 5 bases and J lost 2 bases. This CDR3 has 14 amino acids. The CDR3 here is CASSGGQGNQPQHF. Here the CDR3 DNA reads TGTGCCAGCAGTGGGGGACAGGGCAATCAGCCCCAGCATTTT.

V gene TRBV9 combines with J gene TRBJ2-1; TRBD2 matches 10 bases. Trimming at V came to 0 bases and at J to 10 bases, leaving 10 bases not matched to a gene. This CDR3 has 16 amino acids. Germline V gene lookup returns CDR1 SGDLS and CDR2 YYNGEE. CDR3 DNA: TGTGCCAGCAGCGTAGCGATAGCGGGAGGCTCTCGGGAGCAGTTCTTC. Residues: CASSVAIAGGSREQFF.

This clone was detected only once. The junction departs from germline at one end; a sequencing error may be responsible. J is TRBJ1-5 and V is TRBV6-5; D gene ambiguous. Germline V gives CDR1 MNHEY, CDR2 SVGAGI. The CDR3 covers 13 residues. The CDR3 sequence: CASSYSGDQTQHF. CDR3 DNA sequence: TGTGCCAGCAGTTACTCCGGGGATCAGACCCAGCATTTT.

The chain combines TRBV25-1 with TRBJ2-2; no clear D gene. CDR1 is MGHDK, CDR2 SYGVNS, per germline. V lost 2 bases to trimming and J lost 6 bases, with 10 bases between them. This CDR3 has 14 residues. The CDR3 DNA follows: TGTGCCAGCAGTGAACGACGATGGGCCGGGGAGCTGTTTTTT. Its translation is CASSERRWAGELFF.

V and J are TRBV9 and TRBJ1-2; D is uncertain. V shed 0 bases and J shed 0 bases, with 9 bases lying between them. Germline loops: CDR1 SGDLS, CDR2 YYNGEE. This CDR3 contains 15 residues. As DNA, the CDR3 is TGTGCCAGCAGCGTAGTGGGCGGCTCTAACTATGGCTACACCTTC. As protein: CASSVVGGSNYGYTF.

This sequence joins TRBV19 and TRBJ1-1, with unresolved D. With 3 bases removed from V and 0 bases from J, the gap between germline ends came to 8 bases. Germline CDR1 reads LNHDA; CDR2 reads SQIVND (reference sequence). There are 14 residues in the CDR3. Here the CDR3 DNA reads TGTGCCAGTAGTATCGTGTCCATGAACACTGAAGCTTTCTTT. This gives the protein CASSIVSMNTEAFF.

The CDR3 nucleotides read TGTGCCATCAGTGAGTCGCTTTCTTATAGCACAGATACGCAGTATTTT. Amino acid sequence: CAISESLSYSTDTQYF. The chain combines TRBV10-3 with TRBJ2-3; no reliable D call. Per germline, CDR1 ENHRY and CDR2 SYGVKD. V was shortened by 0 bases and J by 0 bases, with 10 bases between the two germline ends. This CDR3 has 16 amino acids.

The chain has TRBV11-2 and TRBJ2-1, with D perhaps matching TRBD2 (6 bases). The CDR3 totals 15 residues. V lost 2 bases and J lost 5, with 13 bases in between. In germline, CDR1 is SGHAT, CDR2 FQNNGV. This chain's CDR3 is CASSLIYAGNNEQFF. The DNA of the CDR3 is TGTGCCAGCAGCTTAATCTACGCGGGAAACAATGAGCAGTTCTTC.

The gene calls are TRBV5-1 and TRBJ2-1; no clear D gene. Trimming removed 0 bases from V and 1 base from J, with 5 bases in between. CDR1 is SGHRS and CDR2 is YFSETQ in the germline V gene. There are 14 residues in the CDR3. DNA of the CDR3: TGCGCCAGCAGCTTGGTACCTTCCTACAATGAGCAGTTCTTC. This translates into CASSLVPSYNEQFF.

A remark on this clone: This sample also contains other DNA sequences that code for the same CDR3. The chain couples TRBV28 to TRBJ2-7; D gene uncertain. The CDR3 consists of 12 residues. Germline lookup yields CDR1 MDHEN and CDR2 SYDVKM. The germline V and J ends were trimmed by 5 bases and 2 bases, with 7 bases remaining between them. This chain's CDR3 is CASSPTPYEQYF. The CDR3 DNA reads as TGTGCCAGCAGTCCAACCCCCTACGAGCAGTACTTC. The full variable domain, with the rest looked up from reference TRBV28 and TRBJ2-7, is DVKVTQSSRYLVKRTGEKVFLECVQDMDHENMFWYRQDPGLGLRLIYFSYDVKMKEKGDIPEGYSVSREKKERFSLILESASTNQTSMYLCASSPTPYEQYFGPGTRLTVT.